A single TCR beta chain is shown here with its context. Clones were read by immunoSEQ multiplex PCR, and TCRdb kept only the in-frame ones, dropping some. The table has approximately 89,000 clones, approximately 94% seen once. The data stem from a study of T cell changes during pregnancy in multiple sclerosis. This sample comprised peripheral blood, obtained in the third trimester of pregnancy. This clonotype was obtained from a female donor with multiple sclerosis, enrolled in a pregnancy study.

For the CDR3, the DNA is TGTGCCACCAGCGAGGGTCGGGGGGGGAGCAATCAGCCCCAGCATTTT. Amino acid sequence: CATSEGRGGSNQPQHF. V is TRBV15 and J is TRBJ1-5, with D possibly TRBD1 on 5 matching bases. This CDR3 is 16 amino acids long. Germline CDR1 and CDR2: LNHNV and YYDKDF (reference sequence). V was pared by 5 bases and J by 1 base, with 15 bases between.